This paragraph covers one TCR beta chain sequence. Both TCRalpha and TCRbeta chains were reverse transcribed with V-gene-specific primers. Over approximately 19 PCR cycles, TCRs were amplified from a constant-region primer and V-primer adapter. Isolated mRNA was amplified by in vitro transcription. TCRdb itself ran the reads through MiXCR, one entry per CDR3 protein. The sample carries some 100,000 distinct CDR3 sequences, about a fifth recorded once. The data originate from a study of low-dose radiotherapy and immunotherapy resistance in tumors. On the study more broadly: Given every two weeks, intravenous cyclophosphamide 200 mg/m2 preceded radiation and immunotherapy by one day.

Time point: after trial treatment. Documented treatment: LDRT plus nivolumab, ipilimumab, low-dose cyclophosphamide and aspirin (RACIN trial). The donors, trial participants, received nivolumab, ipilimumab, aspirin, low-dose cyclophosphamide and low-dose radiotherapy. The CDR3 contains 17 residues. Germline loops: CDR1 SEHNR, CDR2 FQNEAQ (reference sequence). The J segment lost 0 bases and the V segment lost 5 bases, leaving 4 bases of the junction unmatched. This receptor was identified in a male donor with prostate cancer. Source: PBMCs, taken after low-dose radiotherapy plus immunotherapy. This chain uses TRBV7-9 with TRBJ2-5, with 15 bases identical to TRBD2. CDR3 residues: CASSIGLAGGYQETQYF. CDR3 in DNA: TGTGCCAGCAGCATCGGACTAGCGGGGGGGTACCAAGAGACCCAGTACTTC.